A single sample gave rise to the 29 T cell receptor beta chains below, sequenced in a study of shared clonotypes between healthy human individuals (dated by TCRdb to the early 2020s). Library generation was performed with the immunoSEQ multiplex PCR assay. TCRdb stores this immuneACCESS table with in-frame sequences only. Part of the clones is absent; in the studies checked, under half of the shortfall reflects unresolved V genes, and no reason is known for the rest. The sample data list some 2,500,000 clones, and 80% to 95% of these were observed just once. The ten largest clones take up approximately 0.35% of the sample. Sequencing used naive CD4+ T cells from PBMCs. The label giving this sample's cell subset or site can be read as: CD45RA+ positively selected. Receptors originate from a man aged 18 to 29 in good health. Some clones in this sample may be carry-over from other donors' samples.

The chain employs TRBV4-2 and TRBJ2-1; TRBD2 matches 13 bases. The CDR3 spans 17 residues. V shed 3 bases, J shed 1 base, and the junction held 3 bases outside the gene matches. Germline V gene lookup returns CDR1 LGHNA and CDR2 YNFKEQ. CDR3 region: CASSHATSGRSYNEQFF. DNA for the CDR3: TGTGCCAGCAGCCATGCGACTAGCGGGAGGTCCTACAATGAGCAGTTCTTC.

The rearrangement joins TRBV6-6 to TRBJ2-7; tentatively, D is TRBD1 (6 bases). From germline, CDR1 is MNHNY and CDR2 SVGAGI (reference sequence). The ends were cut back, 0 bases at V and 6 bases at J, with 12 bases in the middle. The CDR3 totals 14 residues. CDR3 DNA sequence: TGTGCCAGCAGTTACTCGATTCCAGGGGCCGAGCAGTACTTC. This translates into CASSYSIPGAEQYF.

The CDR3 loop is CASSVRGTGGSEQYF. Written as DNA, the CDR3 is TGTGCCAGCAGCGTGAGAGGGACAGGGGGGAGTGAGCAGTACTTC. V is TRBV9 and J is TRBJ2-7; 11 bases line up with TRBD1. Germline trimming cut 2 bases from V and 7 bases from J; bases unmatched to any gene: 8. Looked up from germline, CDR1 is SGDLS and CDR2 is YYNGEE. CDR3 size: 15 residues.

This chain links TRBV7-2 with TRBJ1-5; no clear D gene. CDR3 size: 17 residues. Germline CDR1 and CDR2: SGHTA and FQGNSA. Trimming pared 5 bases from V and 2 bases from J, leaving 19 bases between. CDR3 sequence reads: CASSPERAAGGNQPQHF. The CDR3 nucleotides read TGTGCCAGCAGCCCAGAACGGGCCGCGGGTGGCAATCAGCCCCAGCATTTT.

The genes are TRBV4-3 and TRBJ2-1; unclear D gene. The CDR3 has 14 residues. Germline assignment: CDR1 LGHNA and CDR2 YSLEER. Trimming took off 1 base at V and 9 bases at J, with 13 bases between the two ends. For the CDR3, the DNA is TGCGCCAGCAGCCAAGGATTCGACCCTGGTGAGCAGTTCTTC. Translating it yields CASSQGFDPGEQFF.

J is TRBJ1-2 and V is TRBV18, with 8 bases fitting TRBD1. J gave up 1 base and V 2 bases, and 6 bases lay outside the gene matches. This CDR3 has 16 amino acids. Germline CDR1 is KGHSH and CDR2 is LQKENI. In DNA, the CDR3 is TGTGCCAGCTCACCAATCGGGACAGGTCGTAACTATGGCTACACCTTC. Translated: CASSPIGTGRNYGYTF.

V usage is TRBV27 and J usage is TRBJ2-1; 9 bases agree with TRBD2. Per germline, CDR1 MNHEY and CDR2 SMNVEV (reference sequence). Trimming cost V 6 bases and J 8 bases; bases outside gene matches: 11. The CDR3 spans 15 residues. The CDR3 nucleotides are TGTGCCAGCAGGACCCCAAGCGGGGGGCGATATGAGCAGTTCTTC. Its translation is CASRTPSGGRYEQFF.

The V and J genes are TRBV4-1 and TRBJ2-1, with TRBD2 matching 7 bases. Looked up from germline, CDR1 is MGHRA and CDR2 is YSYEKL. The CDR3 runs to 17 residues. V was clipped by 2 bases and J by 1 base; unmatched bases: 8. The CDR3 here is CASSQTRAGFSYNEQFF. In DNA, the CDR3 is TGCGCCAGCAGCCAAACCCGAGCGGGGTTTTCCTACAATGAGCAGTTCTTC.

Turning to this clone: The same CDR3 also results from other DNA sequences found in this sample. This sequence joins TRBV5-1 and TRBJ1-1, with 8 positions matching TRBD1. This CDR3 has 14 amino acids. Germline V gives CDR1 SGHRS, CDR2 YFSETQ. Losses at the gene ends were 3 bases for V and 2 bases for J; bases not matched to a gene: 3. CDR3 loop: CASSSGQGNTEAFF. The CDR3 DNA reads TGCGCCAGCAGCTCCGGACAGGGAAACACTGAAGCTTTCTTT.

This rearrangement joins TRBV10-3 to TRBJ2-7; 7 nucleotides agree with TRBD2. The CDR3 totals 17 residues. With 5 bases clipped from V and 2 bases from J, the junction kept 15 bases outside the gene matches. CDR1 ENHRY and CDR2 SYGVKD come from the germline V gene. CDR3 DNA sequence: TGTGCCATCAGTCCGACTGGCGGGAGCGACGGGACCTACGAGCAGTACTTC. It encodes CAISPTGGSDGTYEQYF.

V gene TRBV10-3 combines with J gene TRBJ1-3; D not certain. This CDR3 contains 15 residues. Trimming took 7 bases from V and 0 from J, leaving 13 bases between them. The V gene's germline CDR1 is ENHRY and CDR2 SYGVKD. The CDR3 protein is CAITDPVRSGNTIYF. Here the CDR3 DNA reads TGTGCCATCACGGACCCGGTCCGCTCTGGAAACACCATATATTTT.

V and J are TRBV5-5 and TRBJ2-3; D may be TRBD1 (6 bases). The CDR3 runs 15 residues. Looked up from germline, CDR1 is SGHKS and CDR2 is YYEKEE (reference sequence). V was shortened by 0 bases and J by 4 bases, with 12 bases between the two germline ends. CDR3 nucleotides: TGTGCCAGCAGCTTGGCTGGGGGCGATGCAGATACGCAGTATTTT. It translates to CASSLAGGDADTQYF.

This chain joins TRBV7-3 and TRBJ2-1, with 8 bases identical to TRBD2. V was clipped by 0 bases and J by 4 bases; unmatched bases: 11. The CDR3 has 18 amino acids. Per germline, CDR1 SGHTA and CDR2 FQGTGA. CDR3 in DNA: TGTGCCAGCAGCTTAACAGTTGCGGGAGGACCAATTTACAATGAGCAGTTCTTC. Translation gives CASSLTVAGGPIYNEQFF.

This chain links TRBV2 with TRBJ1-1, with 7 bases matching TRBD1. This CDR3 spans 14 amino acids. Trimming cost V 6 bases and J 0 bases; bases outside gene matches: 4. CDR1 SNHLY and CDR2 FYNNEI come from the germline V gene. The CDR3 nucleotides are TGTGCCAGCAGGGGGGACAGCCTGAACACTGAAGCTTTCTTT. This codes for CASRGDSLNTEAFF.

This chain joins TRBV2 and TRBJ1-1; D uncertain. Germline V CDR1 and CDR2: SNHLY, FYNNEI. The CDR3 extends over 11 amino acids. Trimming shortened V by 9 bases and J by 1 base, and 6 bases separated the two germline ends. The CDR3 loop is CASQQNTEAFF. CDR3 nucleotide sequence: TGTGCCAGTCAGCAGAACACTGAAGCTTTCTTT.

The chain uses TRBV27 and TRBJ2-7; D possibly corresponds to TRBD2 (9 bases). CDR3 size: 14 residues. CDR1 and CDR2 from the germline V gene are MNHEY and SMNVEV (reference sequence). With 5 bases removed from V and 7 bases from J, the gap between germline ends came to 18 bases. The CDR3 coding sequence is TGTGCCAGCAGTGACAGGGGACTAGCTCGAGAGCAGTACTTC. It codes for CASSDRGLAREQYF.

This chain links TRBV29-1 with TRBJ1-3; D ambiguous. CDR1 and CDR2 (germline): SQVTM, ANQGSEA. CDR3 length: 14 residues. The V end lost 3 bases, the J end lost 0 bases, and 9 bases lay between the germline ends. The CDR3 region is CSVEAQYSGNTIYF. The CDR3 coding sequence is TGCAGCGTTGAGGCACAGTACTCTGGAAACACCATATATTTT.

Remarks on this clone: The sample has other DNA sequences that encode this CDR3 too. The CDR3 loop reads CATSRDRGSYEQYF. The CDR3 DNA sequence: TGTGCCACCTCCCGGGACAGGGGGTCCTACGAGCAGTACTTC. The chain is built from TRBV15 and TRBJ2-7; TRBD1 matches 11 bases. The CDR3 loop spans 14 amino acids. CDR1 LNHNV and CDR2 YYDKDF come from the germline V gene (reference sequence). V shed 8 bases, J shed 1 base, and the junction held 4 bases outside the gene matches.

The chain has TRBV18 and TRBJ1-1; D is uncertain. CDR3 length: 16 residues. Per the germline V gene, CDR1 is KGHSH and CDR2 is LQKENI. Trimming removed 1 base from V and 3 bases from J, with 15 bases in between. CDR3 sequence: CASSPRIDIRDTEAFF. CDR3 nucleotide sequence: TGTGCCAGCTCACCACGTATAGACATTAGGGACACTGAAGCTTTCTTT. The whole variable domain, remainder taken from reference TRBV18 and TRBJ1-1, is NAGVMQNPRHLVRRRGQEARLRCSPMKGHSHVYWYRQLPEEGLKFMVYLQKENIIDESGMPKERFSAEFPKEGPSILRIQQVVRGDSAAYFCASSPRIDIRDTEAFFGQGTRLTVV.

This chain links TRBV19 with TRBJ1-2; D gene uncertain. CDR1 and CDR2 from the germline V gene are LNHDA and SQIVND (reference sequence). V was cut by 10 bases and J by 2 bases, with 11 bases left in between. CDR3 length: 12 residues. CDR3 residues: CATSQRNYGYTF. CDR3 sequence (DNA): TGTGCCACATCCCAGAGGAACTATGGCTACACCTTC.

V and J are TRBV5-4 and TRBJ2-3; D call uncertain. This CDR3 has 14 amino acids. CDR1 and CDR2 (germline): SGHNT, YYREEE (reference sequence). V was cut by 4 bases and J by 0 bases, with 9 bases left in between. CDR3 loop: CASSDQTSTDTQYF. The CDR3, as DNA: TGTGCCAGCAGCGACCAAACTAGCACAGATACGCAGTATTTT.

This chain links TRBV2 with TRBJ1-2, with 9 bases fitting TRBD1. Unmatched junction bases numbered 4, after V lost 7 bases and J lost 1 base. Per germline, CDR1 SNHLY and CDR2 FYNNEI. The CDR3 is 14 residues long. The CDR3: CASNRQGVNYGYTF. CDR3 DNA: TGTGCCAGCAATCGACAGGGGGTTAACTATGGCTACACCTTC.

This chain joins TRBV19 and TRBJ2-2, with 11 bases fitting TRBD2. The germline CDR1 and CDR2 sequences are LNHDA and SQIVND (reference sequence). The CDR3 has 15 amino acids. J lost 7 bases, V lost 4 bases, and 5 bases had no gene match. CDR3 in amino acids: CASSTRLAGIGELFF. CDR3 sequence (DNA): TGTGCCAGTAGTACTCGACTAGCGGGAATCGGGGAGCTGTTTTTT.

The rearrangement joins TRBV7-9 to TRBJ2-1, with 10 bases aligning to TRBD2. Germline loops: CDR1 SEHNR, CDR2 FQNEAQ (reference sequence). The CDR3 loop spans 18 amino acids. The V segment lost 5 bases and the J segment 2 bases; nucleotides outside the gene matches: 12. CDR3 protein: CASSGRLAGATTYNEQFF. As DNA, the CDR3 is TGTGCCAGCAGCGGGAGACTAGCGGGCGCTACCACCTACAATGAGCAGTTCTTC.

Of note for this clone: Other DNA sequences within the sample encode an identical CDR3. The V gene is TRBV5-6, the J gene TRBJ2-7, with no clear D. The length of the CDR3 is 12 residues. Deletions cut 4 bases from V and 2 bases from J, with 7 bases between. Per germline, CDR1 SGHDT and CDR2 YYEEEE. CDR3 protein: CASSPGTYEQYF. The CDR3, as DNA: TGTGCCAGCAGCCCTGGCACCTACGAGCAGTACTTC.

The DNA of the CDR3 is TGTGCCAGCTCACCGCGGAGCGGGACCCAAGAGACCCAGTACTTC. The encoded protein is CASSPRSGTQETQYF. The chain recombines TRBV18 with TRBJ2-5; TRBD2 agrees at 7 bases. CDR1 and CDR2 from the germline V gene are KGHSH and LQKENI. J lost 1 base, V lost 3 bases, and 5 bases had no gene match. This CDR3 contains 15 residues.

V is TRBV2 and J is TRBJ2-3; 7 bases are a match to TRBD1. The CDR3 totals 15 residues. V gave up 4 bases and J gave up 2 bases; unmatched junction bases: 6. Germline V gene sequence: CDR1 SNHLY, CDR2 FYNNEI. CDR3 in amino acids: CASSAGTASTDTQYF. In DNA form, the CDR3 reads TGTGCCAGCAGTGCTGGGACAGCTTCCACAGATACGCAGTATTTT. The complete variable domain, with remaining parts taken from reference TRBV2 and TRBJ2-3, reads EPEVTQTPSHQVTQMGQEVILRCVPISNHLYFYWYRQILGQKVEFLVSFYNNEISEKSEIFDDQFSVERPDGSNFTLKIRSTKLEDSAMYFCASSAGTASTDTQYFGPGTRLTVL.

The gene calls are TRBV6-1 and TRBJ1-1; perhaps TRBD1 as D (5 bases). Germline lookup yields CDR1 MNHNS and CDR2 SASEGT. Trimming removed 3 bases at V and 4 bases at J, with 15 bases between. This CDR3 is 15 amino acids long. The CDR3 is CASSEGRQSLTEAFF. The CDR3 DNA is TGTGCCAGCAGTGAGGGACGGCAGTCTCTCACTGAAGCTTTCTTT.

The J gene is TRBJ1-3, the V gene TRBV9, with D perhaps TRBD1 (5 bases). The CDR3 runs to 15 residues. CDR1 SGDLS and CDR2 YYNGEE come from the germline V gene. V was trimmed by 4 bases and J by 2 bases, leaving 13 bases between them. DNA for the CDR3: TGTGCCAGCAGCACCCGGCCGGACACTGGAAACACCATATATTTT. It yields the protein CASSTRPDTGNTIYF.